A few counts support the clone carrying this TCR beta chain. Original handling: From reference gene primer amplification, estimates of nucleated cell counts were derived. This table comes from immunoSEQ multiplex PCR, and its TCRdb copy is limited to in-frame clones, with some not included. D and trimming were read from the DNA, whereas the V and J calls and clone size are those reported in that table. The sample has 130,000 to 150,000 clones; approximately 82% are singletons. Germline CDR1 reads LNHDA; CDR2 reads SQIVND (reference sequence). With 4 bases removed from V and 1 base from J, the gap between germline ends came to 15 bases. The CDR3 extends over 16 amino acids. The data originate from a study of blood T cell repertoires in COVID-19. Whole-study context: COVID-19 samples collected from the United States, Italy and Spain covered acute and convalescent phases.

Sequencing was performed on peripheral blood. The chain couples TRBV19 to TRBJ2-3; the D gene is possibly TRBD1 (7 bases). This clonotype was sampled from a human donor with acute or convalescent COVID-19. The donor label of this sample is uncertain. In DNA, the CDR3 is TGTGCCAGTAGTAAACGACAGGGCGGGGGCACAGATACGCAGTATTTT. Translation: CASSKRQGGGTDTQYF. Full variable domain (missing parts from reference TRBV19 and TRBJ2-3): DGGITQSPKYLFRKEGQNVTLSCEQNLNHDAMYWYRQDPGQGLRLIYYSQIVNDFQKGDIAEGYSVSREKKESFPLTVTSAQKNPTAFYLCASSKRQGGGTDTQYFGPGTRLTVL.